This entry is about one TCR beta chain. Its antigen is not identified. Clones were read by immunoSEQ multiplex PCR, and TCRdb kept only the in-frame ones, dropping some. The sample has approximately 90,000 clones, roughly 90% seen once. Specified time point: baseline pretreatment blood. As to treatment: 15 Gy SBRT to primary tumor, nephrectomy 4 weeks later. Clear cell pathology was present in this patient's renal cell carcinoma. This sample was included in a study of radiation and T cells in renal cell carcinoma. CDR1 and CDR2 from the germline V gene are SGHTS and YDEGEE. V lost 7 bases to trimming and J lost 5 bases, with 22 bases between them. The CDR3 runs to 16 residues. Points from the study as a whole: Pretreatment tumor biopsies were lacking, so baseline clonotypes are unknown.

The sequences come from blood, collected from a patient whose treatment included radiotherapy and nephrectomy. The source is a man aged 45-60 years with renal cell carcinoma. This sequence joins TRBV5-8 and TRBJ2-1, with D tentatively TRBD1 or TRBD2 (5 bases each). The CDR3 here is CASGNFRGNPHNEQFF. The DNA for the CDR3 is TGTGCCAGCGGAAATTTTCGGGGCAATCCTCACAATGAGCAGTTCTTC. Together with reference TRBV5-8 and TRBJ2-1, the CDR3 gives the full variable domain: EAGVTQSPTHLIKTRGQQATLRCSPISGHTSVYWYQQALGLGLQFLLWYDEGEERNRGNFPPRFSGRQFPNYSSELNVNALELEDSALYLCASGNFRGNPHNEQFFGPGTRLTVL.